The 24 T cell receptor beta chains below all came from one sample that was sequenced in a study of early T cells in non-severe SARS-CoV-2 infection. TCRdb redid the calling of the 5' RACE reads with MiXCR, one entry per CDR3 protein. The table has more than 35,000 distinct CDR3 sequences, around a tenth seen once. Sequencing was done on a sample of whole blood. Receptors originate from an adult who was a healthcare worker with PCR-confirmed SARS-CoV-2 infection or an uninfected control (not recorded which).

This clonotype has only one observation. The rearrangement uses TRBV11-2 and TRBJ2-7, with 9 bases that match TRBD2. The germline gives CDR1 SGHAT, CDR2 FQNNGV. This CDR3 is 14 amino acids long. J was trimmed by 6 bases and V by 5 bases; bases with no gene match: 8. In nucleotides, the CDR3 is TGTGCCAGCAGCCTTGTTAGCGGGAGTCCCGAGCAGTACTTC. This sequence encodes CASSLVSGSPEQYF.

Many counts were recorded for this clonotype. This sequence joins TRBV7-6 and TRBJ2-5; D gene ambiguous. V lost 7 bases and J lost 0, with 9 bases in between. CDR3 size: 13 residues. The germline gives CDR1 SGHVS, CDR2 FNYEAQ. The CDR3: CASTRRNQETQYF. As DNA, the CDR3 is TGTGCCAGCACCAGGCGGAACCAAGAGACCCAGTACTTC. Combining the CDR3 with reference TRBV7-6 and TRBJ2-5 gives the whole variable domain GAGVSQSPRYKVTKRGQDVALRCDPISGHVSLYWYRQALGQGPEFLTYFNYEAQQDKSGLPNDRFSAERPEGSISTLTIQRTEQRDSAMYRCASTRRNQETQYFGPGTRLLVL.

This clonotype was counted many times. This rearrangement joins TRBV12-3 or TRBV12-4 to TRBJ2-7; D not resolved. The CDR3 covers 11 residues. Trimming removed 5 bases at V and 2 bases at J, with 4 bases between. The CDR3 spells CASSETYEQYF. The CDR3 DNA follows: TGTGCCAGCAGTGAGACCTACGAGCAGTACTTC.

Of note for this clonotype: One end of the junction fails to match germline, which may point to a read error. This chain links TRBV9 with TRBJ2-3; 8 bases align to TRBD2. The CDR3 loop spans 15 amino acids. Germline V gene lookup returns CDR1 SGDLS and CDR2 YYNGEE. CDR3: CVSSVSGVSTDTQYF. The CDR3 DNA reads as TGTGTCAGCAGCGTTAGCGGGGTTAGCACAGATACGCAGTATTTT. Full variable domain (remainder filled in from reference TRBV9 and TRBJ2-3): DSGVTQTPKHLITATGQRVTLRCSPRSGDLSVYWYQQSLDQGLQFLIQYYNGEERAKGNILERFSAQQFPDLHSELNLSSLELGDSALYFCVSSVSGVSTDTQYFGPGTRLTVL.

This chain links TRBV19 with TRBJ2-1, with D possibly TRBD1 on 6 matching bases. CDR3 size: 15 residues. The germline gives CDR1 LNHDA, CDR2 SQIVND (reference sequence). Trimming left V 3 bases short and J 1 base short, with 10 bases between. The CDR3 loop reads CASSMARGSYNEQFF. For the CDR3, the DNA is TGTGCCAGTAGTATGGCCAGGGGATCCTACAATGAGCAGTTCTTC.

In its sample, this clonotype was seen many times. This chain connects TRBV28 to TRBJ2-3, with 7 bases fitting TRBD2. Looked up from germline, CDR1 is MDHEN and CDR2 is SYDVKM. The CDR3 loop spans 16 amino acids. The V gene end was trimmed by 5 bases and the J gene end by 2 bases; junction bases not matched to a gene: 10. The CDR3 region has the DNA TGTGCCAGCAGTATCCCCGCTAGCGGCTACACAGATACGCAGTATTTT. Protein sequence: CASSIPASGYTDTQYF.

This clonotype was seen ten or more times. The V and J genes are TRBV29-1 and TRBJ2-3; no clear D gene. Germline V gene data show CDR1 as SQVTM and CDR2 as ANQGSEA. V lost 5 bases to trimming and J lost 4 bases, with 13 bases between them. The CDR3 covers 13 residues. CDR3 region: CSVSPTSADTQYF. DNA for the CDR3: TGCAGCGTTTCGCCCACTTCCGCAGATACGCAGTATTTT.

This clonotype has at least ten counts. The chain carries TRBV28 and TRBJ2-7; 9 bases fit TRBD1. V was clipped by 6 bases and J by 2 bases; unmatched bases: 5. Germline lookup yields CDR1 MDHEN and CDR2 SYDVKM. The CDR3 consists of 14 residues. The CDR3 coding sequence is TGTGCCAGCAGGGGGACAGGGTTAACCTACGAGCAGTACTTC. This encodes CASRGTGLTYEQYF.

This clonotype was detected many times. This sequence joins TRBV21-1 and TRBJ1-1. TRBV21-1 is a pseudogene segment. The CDR3 loop spans 17 amino acids. CDR3 coding DNA: TGTGCCAGCAGCAACGAGGGCAAGGCCACCATGAACACTGAAGCTTTCTTT. This gives the protein CASSNEGKATMNTEAFF.

This clonotype was observed many times. The V call is TRBV7-2, the J call TRBJ2-1, with TRBD1 matching 7 bases. The junction had 8 bases not matched to a gene; V was cut back by 7 bases and J by 5 bases. Germline V gene data show CDR1 as SGHTA and CDR2 as FQGNSA. The CDR3 spans 14 residues. The CDR3 nucleotides are TGTGCCAGCAAACCGGGACAGCTTAACAATGAGCAGTTCTTC. Translation gives CASKPGQLNNEQFF.

This clonotype was seen at least ten times. This chain connects TRBV11-2 to TRBJ2-7, with D possibly TRBD2 on 6 matching bases. The CDR3 runs 13 residues. The ends were cut back, 0 bases at V and 9 bases at J, with 12 bases in the middle. Germline values: CDR1 SGHAT, CDR2 FQNNGV. CDR3 in DNA: TGTGCCAGCAGCTTAGAAGGTGCGGGAAGGCAGTACTTC. It translates to CASSLEGAGRQYF. Full variable domain (remainder filled in from reference TRBV11-2 and TRBJ2-7): EAGVAQSPRYKIIEKRQSVAFWCNPISGHATLYWYQQILGQGPKLLIQFQNNGVVDDSQLPKDRFSAERLKGVDSTLKIQPAKLEDSAVYLCASSLEGAGRQYFGPGTRLTVT.

The gene calls are TRBV7-9 and TRBJ2-6; 9 nucleotides align to TRBD1. The CDR3 totals 15 residues. V was clipped by 5 bases and J by 6 bases; unmatched bases: 5. Germline V lookup: CDR1 SEHNR, CDR2 FQNEAQ (reference sequence). The CDR3 protein is CASSPGQGSANVLTF. CDR3 DNA sequence: TGTGCCAGCAGCCCCGGACAGGGGTCGGCCAACGTCCTGACTTTC.

J is TRBJ2-2 and V is TRBV12-3 or TRBV12-4, with a weak D call TRBD1 (6 bases). This CDR3 contains 14 residues. V lost 6 bases to trimming and J lost 8 bases, with 16 bases between them. The DNA of the CDR3 is TGTGCCAGCAGAACAATACAGGGATCTGGGGAGCTGTTTTTT. Encoded protein: CASRTIQGSGELFF.

V is TRBV11-1 and J is TRBJ1-1, with a weak D call TRBD1 (6 bases). Germline V gene data show CDR1 as SGHAT and CDR2 as FQDESV (reference sequence). The CDR3 totals 16 residues. Trimming shortened V by 5 bases and J by 1 base, and 17 bases separated the two germline ends. CDR3 loop: CASSLWGARGNTEAFF. DNA for the CDR3: TGTGCCAGCAGCCTATGGGGGGCGCGGGGGAACACTGAAGCTTTCTTT.

This clonotype was seen a few times. V usage is TRBV18 and J usage is TRBJ2-7; D is uncertain. This CDR3 region has 16 residues. Germline V gene sequence: CDR1 KGHSH, CDR2 LQKENI. Trimming stripped 3 bases from V and 1 base from J, with 16 bases between. In DNA, the CDR3 is TGTGCCAGCTCACCCTCCCGGTTCGCCAATTCCTACGAGCAGTACTTC. It codes for CASSPSRFANSYEQYF. The whole variable domain, remainder taken from reference TRBV18 and TRBJ2-7, is NAGVMQNPRHLVRRRGQEARLRCSPMKGHSHVYWYRQLPEEGLKFMVYLQKENIIDESGMPKERFSAEFPKEGPSILRIQQVVRGDSAAYFCASSPSRFANSYEQYFGPGTRLTVT.

The table lists this clonotype with a few counts. V is TRBV3-1 and J is TRBJ2-1; 7 bases are shared with TRBD2. Germline V lookup: CDR1 LGHDT, CDR2 YNNKEL (reference sequence). This CDR3 has 14 amino acids. With 1 base clipped from V and 9 bases from J, the junction kept 6 bases outside the gene matches. CDR3 bases: TGTGCCAGCAGCCAAGCACGGACTAGTATTGAGCAGTTCTTC. Translating gives CASSQARTSIEQFF.

In its sample, this clonotype was seen a few times. Germline is not matched at one junction end, which may reflect a read error. The chain employs TRBV3-1 and TRBJ1-1; the match to TRBD1 covers 7 bases. The germline V gene has CDR1 LGHDT and CDR2 YNNKEL (reference sequence). The CDR3 covers 14 residues. CDR3 nucleotides: TGTGCCAGCAGCCGGACAGGCGAGTACTCTGAAGCTTCCTTT. Its translation: CASSRTGEYSEASF.

The chain recombines TRBV9 with TRBJ2-7; 9 positions agree with TRBD2. CDR3 length: 15 amino acids. Germline lookup yields CDR1 SGDLS and CDR2 YYNGEE. The V and J ends lost 4 bases and 4 bases, in that order; junction bases with no gene match: 9. This chain's CDR3 is CASSPESGRRYEQYF. CDR3 nucleotide sequence: TGTGCCAGCAGCCCGGAAAGCGGGAGGCGGTACGAGCAGTACTTC.

This clonotype was seen many times. CDR3 in amino acids: CAISVFRGLEETQYF. The DNA for the CDR3 is TGTGCCATCAGTGTATTTAGGGGGCTGGAAGAGACCCAGTACTTC. The chain has TRBV10-3 and TRBJ2-5; 7 positions agree with TRBD1. Germline V gene sequence: CDR1 ENHRY, CDR2 SYGVKD. J lost 3 bases, V lost 4 bases, and 8 bases had no gene match. The CDR3 is 15 amino acids.

CDR3: CAINGQGSGTEAFF. The CDR3 DNA reads TGTGCCATCAACGGACAGGGGAGCGGCACTGAAGCTTTCTTT. The rearrangement uses TRBV10-3 and TRBJ1-1; 9 bases line up with TRBD1. V was clipped by 7 bases and J by 4 bases; unmatched bases: 7. Germline V lookup: CDR1 ENHRY, CDR2 SYGVKD. There are 14 residues in the CDR3.

There are many counts of this clonotype. This chain joins TRBV6-2 or TRBV6-3 and TRBJ1-2; D may be TRBD1 (5 bases). Between the trimmed V and J ends, which lost 5 bases and 6 bases, there was a span of 16 bases. CDR3 length equals 14 residues. Germline CDR1 MNHEY, CDR2 SVGEGT. CDR3 in DNA: TGTGCCAGCAGTCACGGGGCCTACCGGAATGGCTACACCTTC. Translating it yields CASSHGAYRNGYTF.

This clonotype was seen ten or more times. The rearrangement joins TRBV2 to TRBJ2-4, with TRBD1 matching over 9 bases. V lost 6 bases, J lost 2 bases, and 5 bases stayed unmatched. Germline lookup yields CDR1 SNHLY and CDR2 FYNNEI. The CDR3 extends over 15 amino acids. The CDR3 loop reads CASSGTGWSKNIQYF. DNA for the CDR3: TGTGCCAGCAGCGGGACAGGGTGGTCCAAAAACATTCAGTACTTC.

The chain uses TRBV7-2 and TRBJ2-3; the D is unclear. From germline, CDR1 is SGHTA and CDR2 FQGNSA. The CDR3 has 14 amino acids. The germline V and J ends were trimmed by 2 bases and 6 bases, with 12 bases remaining between them. The CDR3 DNA reads TGTGCCAGCAGCTTAATTTCTATCTGGGATACGCAGTATTTT. Its protein is CASSLISIWDTQYF.

This clonotype was seen only a few times. V gene TRBV6-2 or TRBV6-3 combines with J gene TRBJ2-1; the match to TRBD2 covers 11 bases. V shed 4 bases and J 7 bases; nucleotides not matched to a gene: 6. Germline V lookup: CDR1 MNHEY, CDR2 SVGEGT. The CDR3 totals 15 residues. This CDR3 reads CASSLLAGAGNEQFF. CDR3 DNA: TGTGCCAGCAGTTTACTAGCGGGAGCAGGGAATGAGCAGTTCTTC.